This entry lists 22 T cell receptor beta chains sequenced from one sample in a study of blood T cell repertoires in COVID-19. Generated by immunoSEQ multiplex PCR, the TCRdb table keeps only in-frame clones and is missing some. The data contain over 100,000 clones, over 65% of them singletons. The sequencing input was peripheral blood. The receptors were sampled from a woman aged 70-85 years with acute or convalescent COVID-19.

The genes are TRBV15 and TRBJ2-7, with a weak D call TRBD1 (6 bases). Germline CDR1 LNHNV, CDR2 YYDKDF (reference sequence). V was cut by 3 bases and J by 0 bases, with 9 bases left in between. CDR3 length: 14 amino acids. As DNA, the CDR3 is TGTGCCACCAGCAGGGACAGAAGCTCCTACGAGCAGTACGTC. Amino acid sequence: CATSRDRSSYEQYV.

This chain connects TRBV4-1 to TRBJ1-4; 10 bases map to TRBD1. The CDR3 is 17 amino acids. Per the germline V gene, CDR1 is MGHRA and CDR2 is YSYEKL. Unmatched junction bases numbered 5, after V lost 1 base and J lost 3 bases. For the CDR3, the DNA is TGCGCCAGCAGCCAAGGACAGGGGGCGATCTCTAATGAAAAACTGTTTTTT. Translating gives CASSQGQGAISNEKLFF.

This rearrangement joins TRBV7-9 to TRBJ2-5, with D perhaps matching TRBD1 (5 bases). CDR1 is SEHNR, CDR2 FQNEAQ, per germline (reference sequence). The CDR3 runs to 14 residues. Trimming removed 3 bases from V and 0 bases from J, with 8 bases in between. The CDR3, as DNA: TGTGCCAGCAGCTTCCGACAGAACCAAGAGACCCAGTACTTC. This translates into CASSFRQNQETQYF. The full variable domain, in which reference TRBV7-9 and TRBJ2-5 provide the parts outside the CDR3, is DTGVSQNPRHKITKRGQNVTFRCDPISEHNRLYWYRQTLGQGPEFLTYFQNEAQLEKSRLLSDRFSAERPKGSFSTLEIQRTEQGDSAMYLCASSFRQNQETQYFGPGTRLLVL.

This chain connects TRBV10-3 to TRBJ2-3; TRBD2 matches 11 bases. Per germline, CDR1 ENHRY and CDR2 SYGVKD. The CDR3 has 13 amino acids. The ends lost 9 bases at V and 3 bases at J; junction bases unmatched: 2. CDR3 protein: CAMGTSGTDTQYF. CDR3 DNA: TGTGCCATGGGGACTAGCGGTACAGATACGCAGTATTTT.

This chain links TRBV6-4 with TRBJ1-2, with D unclear. This CDR3 comprises 12 residues. Trimming removed 6 bases from V and 4 bases from J, with 9 bases in between. CDR1 and CDR2 from the germline V gene are MRHNA and SNTAGT. In DNA form, the CDR3 reads TGTGCCAGCAGCGCCACTTTCTATGGCTACACCTTC. As protein: CASSATFYGYTF.

The chain links TRBV19 to TRBJ1-2; D gene unclear. This CDR3 has 13 amino acids. V lost 0 bases, J lost 8 bases, and 10 bases lay in between. The V gene's germline CDR1 is LNHDA and CDR2 SQIVND (reference sequence). The DNA of the CDR3 is TGTGCCAGTAGTATAGAGAGGGCCGGAGGCTACACCTTC. Protein sequence: CASSIERAGGYTF.

The chain has TRBV18 and TRBJ2-3; D perhaps matches TRBD2 (6 bases). Germline V lookup: CDR1 KGHSH, CDR2 LQKENI. The V and J ends lost 1 base and 4 bases respectively, with 12 bases between them. The CDR3 length is 15 residues. The CDR3 DNA reads TGTGCCAGCTCACCACTGCCTAGCGCCCCAGATACGCAGTATTTT. Translated: CASSPLPSAPDTQYF.

The genes are TRBV18 and TRBJ2-3; D remains ambiguous. The CDR3 extends over 13 amino acids. V gave up 2 bases and J gave up 1 base, with 4 bases separating them. Germline V gene sequence: CDR1 KGHSH, CDR2 LQKENI. CDR3 bases: TGTGCCAGCTCACCAACAGGCACAGATACGCAGTATTTT. This gives the protein CASSPTGTDTQYF. The full variable domain, with the rest looked up from reference TRBV18 and TRBJ2-3, is NAGVMQNPRHLVRRRGQEARLRCSPMKGHSHVYWYRQLPEEGLKFMVYLQKENIIDESGMPKERFSAEFPKEGPSILRIQQVVRGDSAAYFCASSPTGTDTQYFGPGTRLTVL.

This rearrangement joins TRBV27 to TRBJ1-6, with D perhaps TRBD1 (6 bases). Trimming took off 6 bases at V and 10 bases at J, with 19 bases between the two ends. This CDR3 comprises 15 residues. Germline lookup yields CDR1 MNHEY and CDR2 SMNVEV (reference sequence). In nucleotides, the CDR3 is TGTGCCAGCAGCATTGTCAACAGGGCAGAGTCACCCCTCCACTTT. It is translated as CASSIVNRAESPLHF.

V is TRBV29-1 and J is TRBJ2-2; D possibly corresponds to TRBD2 (5 bases). The germline V gene encodes CDR1 SQVTM and CDR2 ANQGSEA. The CDR3 spans 13 residues. V was cut by 2 bases and J by 5 bases, with 9 bases left in between. The CDR3 is CSVEFRGTGELFF. The CDR3, as DNA: TGCAGCGTTGAATTTCGGGGTACCGGGGAGCTGTTTTTT.

This rearrangement joins TRBV27 to TRBJ2-7; a possible D gene is TRBD1 (6 bases). CDR1 and CDR2 from the germline V gene are MNHEY and SMNVEV (reference sequence). This CDR3 region has 13 residues. Trimming cost V 4 bases and J 5 bases, with 12 bases left between them. The CDR3 region has the DNA TGTGCCAGCAGTTCAACAGGGAACCACGAGCAGTACTTC. Amino acid sequence: CASSSTGNHEQYF.

The gene calls are TRBV5-1 and TRBJ2-1; 10 positions match TRBD2. V shed 4 bases and J 3 bases; nucleotides not matched to a gene: 4. The germline V gene has CDR1 SGHRS and CDR2 YFSETQ. This CDR3 region has 15 residues. The CDR3 is CASSLLAGSYNEQFF. CDR3 coding DNA: TGCGCCAGCAGCCTACTAGCGGGGAGCTACAATGAGCAGTTCTTC.

This clone showed up just a few times. The V and J genes are TRBV5-4 and TRBJ2-7; D gene uncertain. Germline CDR1 reads SGHNT; CDR2 reads YYREEE (reference sequence). The CDR3 loop spans 14 amino acids. V was shortened by 0 bases and J by 3 bases, with 10 bases between the two germline ends. The CDR3 coding sequence is TGTGCCAGCAGCTTGGACAGTACCCTCTACGAGCAGTACTTC. Translated: CASSLDSTLYEQYF.

A few counts support this clone. The V gene is TRBV7-2, the J gene TRBJ1-2; 7 bases are a match to TRBD1. Germline lookup yields CDR1 SGHTA and CDR2 FQGNSA. The CDR3 contains 17 residues. Unmatched junction bases numbered 16, after V lost 5 bases and J lost 4 bases. CDR3 loop: CASSISGTESGPYGYTF. The DNA for the CDR3 is TGTGCCAGCAGCATCTCCGGGACAGAGTCGGGCCCCTATGGCTACACCTTC. Full variable domain (outside the CDR3, taken from reference TRBV7-2 and TRBJ1-2): GAGVSQSPSNKVTEKGKDVELRCDPISGHTALYWYRQSLGQGLEFLIYFQGNSAPDKSGLPSDRFSAERTGGSVSTLTIQRTQQEDSAVYLCASSISGTESGPYGYTFGSGTRLTVV.

The chain combines TRBV2 with TRBJ2-3; TRBD1 matches 7 bases. CDR3 size: 15 residues. V dropped 4 bases and J dropped 2; count of bases not matched to a gene: 6. CDR1 SNHLY and CDR2 FYNNEI come from the germline V gene. The CDR3 protein is CASSVKGAPTDTQYF. In DNA form, the CDR3 reads TGTGCCAGCAGTGTTAAGGGGGCCCCCACAGATACGCAGTATTTT.

The V gene is TRBV3-1 (or the pseudogene TRBV3-2), the J gene TRBJ1-6; possibly TRBD1 for D (6 bases). Trimming cost V 4 bases and J 2 bases, with 9 bases left between them. Germline lookup yields CDR1 LGHDT and CDR2 YNNKEL (reference sequence). The CDR3 covers 15 residues. CDR3 loop: CASSRGGAYNSPLHF. The CDR3 DNA reads TGTGCCAGCAGCCGGGGGGGCGCCTATAATTCACCCCTCCACTTT.

J is TRBJ1-1 and V is TRBV6-5, with D possibly being TRBD1 (6 bases). V lost 2 bases to trimming and J lost 4 bases, with 11 bases between them. The CDR3 totals 14 residues. The germline CDR1 and CDR2 sequences are MNHEY and SVGAGI. CDR3 nucleotides: TGTGCCAGCAGTTACCTGGGCAGGGGCACTGAAGCTTTCTTT. Protein product: CASSYLGRGTEAFF.

The chain combines TRBV7-2 with TRBJ1-2, with 8 bases matching TRBD1. Germline loops: CDR1 SGHTA, CDR2 FQGNSA. The CDR3 has 14 amino acids. Germline trimming cut 0 bases from V and 7 bases from J; bases unmatched to any gene: 4. DNA of the CDR3: TGTGCCAGCAGCTTAGCATCGGACAGGGCTGGCTACACCTTC. It codes for CASSLASDRAGYTF.

This chain connects TRBV7-9 to TRBJ1-2, with D uncertain. V lost 4 bases and J 6 bases, leaving 15 bases between the germline ends. CDR3 length: 14 residues. Germline assignment: CDR1 SEHNR and CDR2 FQNEAQ (reference sequence). CDR3 protein: CASSSNPRENGYTF. The CDR3 DNA reads as TGTGCCAGCAGCTCGAACCCCCGGGAGAATGGCTACACCTTC.

V gene TRBV30 combines with J gene TRBJ1-4; 8 bases agree with TRBD1. J was trimmed by 4 bases and V by 2 bases; bases with no gene match: 6. Looked up from germline, CDR1 is GTSNPN and CDR2 is SVGIG (reference sequence). The length of the CDR3 is 15 residues. This CDR3 reads CAWSYQGASNEKLFF. The CDR3 DNA sequence: TGTGCCTGGAGTTATCAGGGGGCTAGTAATGAAAAACTGTTTTTT.

In its sample, this clone was seen once. The chain carries TRBV7-3 and TRBJ2-1; 13 bases align to TRBD2. Germline loops: CDR1 SGHTA, CDR2 FQGTGA. The CDR3 is made up of 16 amino acids. V shed 5 bases, J shed 5 bases, and the junction held 6 bases outside the gene matches. The CDR3 here is CASSPPGLAGNNEQFF. As DNA, the CDR3 is TGTGCCAGCAGCCCCCCGGGACTAGCGGGAAACAATGAGCAGTTCTTC.

The J gene is TRBJ1-4, the V gene TRBV5-6, with D unresolved. The CDR3 has 18 amino acids. V was trimmed by 0 bases and J by 5 bases, leaving 20 bases between them. The germline CDR1 and CDR2 sequences are SGHDT and YYEEEE. The CDR3 protein is CASSLAIRRSNLNEKLFF. In DNA, the CDR3 is TGTGCCAGCAGCTTGGCCATACGCCGGAGCAATTTAAATGAAAAACTGTTTTTT.